A selection of T cell receptor beta chains follows, all from one sample in a study of post-analysis software for immune sequencing data. MiXCR was run by TCRdb on the PCR reads, yielding one entry per CDR3 protein. The data contain roughly 870,000 distinct CDR3 sequences, around 53% of them singletons. Sequenced input: blood. These receptors were collected from a girl between 5 and 17 years old with multiple sclerosis. Both conserved end residues are part of each CDR3. The order of the fields is D gene, V gene, clone size, J gene, CDR3 protein, CDR3 DNA. The D gene is left open where the match is weak. A row's size may be missing; if present it is once, few, many or a size class.

>.|TRBV3-1|.|TRBJ2-2
CASSQGTATGELFF
TGTGCCAGCAGCCAAGGGACAGCCACCGGGGAGCTGTTTTTT
>.|TRBV20-1|.|TRBJ2-1
CRIDSHYNEQFF
TGCCGTATCGACAGCCACTACAATGAGCAGTTCTTC
>TRBD1|TRBV29-1|many|TRBJ2-7
CSVRDRGHSYEQYF
TGCAGCGTGAGAGACAGGGGGCATTCCTACGAGCAGTACTTC
>.|TRBV20-1|.|TRBJ2-7
CSARDSLQAGPSYEQYF
TGCAGTGCTAGAGATTCCCTCCAAGCAGGGCCCTCCTACGAGCAGTACTTC
>.|TRBV5-1|few|TRBJ2-7
CASSFPGRNKYEQYF
TGCGCCAGCAGCTTCCCGGGACGTAACAAATACGAGCAGTACTTC
>.|TRBV5-1|.|TRBJ1-2
CTSSPPSEGYTF
TGCACCAGCAGCCCACCGAGTGAGGGCTACACCTTC
>TRBD1|TRBV29-1|few|TRBJ2-7
CSVEEGQVVREQYF
TGCAGCGTTGAAGAAGGACAGGTCGTCCGGGAGCAGTACTTC
>.|TRBV12-3/TRBV12-4|.|TRBJ2-1
CASSPRADSYNEQFF
TGTGCCAGCAGTCCGAGGGCGGATTCCTACAATGAGCAGTTCTTC
>.|TRBV5-1|.|TRBJ1-2
CASSLWDGYDYTF
TGCGCCAGCAGCTTGTGGGATGGCTATGACTACACCTTC
>TRBD2|TRBV29-1|.|TRBJ2-7
CSVGVRGRAYEQYF
TGCAGCGTTGGGGTTCGCGGGAGGGCCTACGAGCAGTACTTC
>TRBD1|TRBV7-9|.|TRBJ2-3
CASSDPGTETDTQYF
TGTGCCAGCAGCGACCCCGGGACAGAAACAGATACGCAGTATTTT
>.|TRBV4-2|once|TRBJ2-7
CASSQDTLVYEQYF
TGTGCCAGCAGCCAAGATACACTAGTCTACGAGCAGTACTTC
>TRBD1|TRBV5-6|few|TRBJ1-2
CASSLATGGGYTF
TGTGCCAGCAGCTTGGCTACAGGGGGAGGCTACACCTTC
>.|TRBV6-1|few|TRBJ1-2
CASDRYGYTF
TGTGCCAGCGATCGATATGGCTACACCTTC
>.|TRBV12-3/TRBV12-4|.|TRBJ1-2
CASSWSGAWGYTF
TGTGCCAGCAGTTGGTCGGGGGCGTGGGGCTACACCTTC
>TRBD2|TRBV20-1|.|TRBJ2-7
CSARSSGRLEQYF
TGCAGTGCTAGATCTAGCGGGAGGCTCGAGCAGTACTTC
>TRBD2|TRBV18|.|TRBJ2-7
CASSPGLVSSYEQYF
TGTGCCAGTTCCCCGGGACTAGTTTCTTCGTACGAGCAGTACTTC
>TRBD1|TRBV7-6|.|TRBJ1-4
CASSFLTGGREKLFF
TGTGCCAGCAGCTTTCTAACAGGGGGACGGGAAAAACTGTTTTTT
>.|TRBV7-9|.|TRBJ2-4
CASSLAGPTAKNIQYF
TGTGCTAGCAGCTTAGCAGGTCCAACGGCCAAAAACATTCAGTACTTC
>.|TRBV5-1|many|TRBJ2-7
CASSLEPGPTYEQYF
TGCGCCAGCAGCTTGGAGCCAGGGCCTACCTACGAGCAGTACTTC
>.|TRBV29-1|few|TRBJ2-1
CSVAGTERYSYNEQFF
TGCAGCGTTGCTGGAACCGAGCGGTACTCCTACAATGAGCAGTTCTTC
>TRBD2|TRBV14|.|TRBJ2-5
CASSQDWVGDYLQETQYF
TGTGCCAGCAGCCAAGATTGGGTAGGGGACTACCTACAAGAGACCCAGTACTTC
>.|TRBV11-2|.|TRBJ2-7
CASSPRNRPYSYEQYF
TGTGCCAGCAGCCCAAGGAACAGACCATACTCCTACGAGCAGTACTTC